A single sample gave rise to the 4 T cell receptor beta chains below, sequenced in a study of blood T cell repertoires in COVID-19. Profiling relied on immunoSEQ multiplex PCR, and the TCRdb table lists in-frame clones only, not all of them. In the table there are roughly 26,000 clones, around 93% of which are singletons. What was sequenced was peripheral blood. These TCRs come from a human donor in a cohort sampled during active COVID-19.

J is TRBJ1-4 and V is TRBV11-2; D gene ambiguous. The ends were cut back, 6 bases at V and 4 bases at J, with 18 bases in the middle. The CDR3 length is 16 residues. CDR1 is SGHAT, CDR2 FQNNGV, per germline. The CDR3 DNA reads as TGTGCCAGCAGAACCCCCCGGAGAGGGAATAATGAAAAACTGTTTTTT. Residues: CASRTPRRGNNEKLFF.

The chain links TRBV19 to TRBJ1-4; D possibly corresponds to TRBD1 (6 bases). In germline, CDR1 is LNHDA, CDR2 SQIVND (reference sequence). CDR3 length equals 15 residues. The V end lost 9 bases, the J end lost 0 bases, and 14 bases lay between the germline ends. Written as DNA, the CDR3 is TGTGCCAGCAGACTGACAGGACCAACTAATGAAAAACTGTTTTTT. Residues: CASRLTGPTNEKLFF.

V and J are TRBV6-1 and TRBJ2-2; D gene ambiguous. This CDR3 is 16 amino acids long. Germline CDR1 and CDR2: MNHNS and SASEGT. V was cut by 2 bases and J by 4 bases, with 14 bases left in between. CDR3 coding DNA: TGTGCCAGCAGTGAACTCGGATTTACGGGCACCGGGGAGCTGTTTTTT. This encodes CASSELGFTGTGELFF.

This sequence joins TRBV28 and TRBJ1-1; 8 positions match TRBD1. Germline V CDR1 and CDR2: MDHEN, SYDVKM. V lost 5 bases, J lost 4 bases, and 6 bases stayed unmatched. There are 14 residues in the CDR3. For the CDR3, the DNA is TGTGCCAGCAGTCCAGGGGGCGGAGGCACTGAAGCTTTCTTT. Its translation is CASSPGGGGTEAFF.